This T cell receptor (beta chain) was captured by sequencing in a study of T cell repertoires in cytomegalovirus infection. Study context: Alongside well-studied HLA-B-restricted CMV epitopes, recently identified HLA-C-restricted CMV epitopes were also used. Through public TCR beta signatures, both CMV infection and matching HLA type were indicated.

With 3 bases removed from V and 4 bases from J, the gap between germline ends came to 10 bases. CDR3 length: 14 amino acids. CDR1 is MDHEN, CDR2 SYDVKM, per germline. TCRdb re-called the reads with MiXCR, one entry per CDR3 protein. This sample has 900,000 to 950,000 distinct CDR3 sequences, with 25% to 40% found just once. This clonotype was seen a handful of times. The antigen is undetermined. This receptor was identified in a human donor in good health (CMV status not recorded). Some clones in this sample may be carry-over from other donors' samples. This sample comprised cultured CD8+ T cells from PBMCs, obtained from culture after CMV antigen stimulation. The chain couples TRBV28 to TRBJ2-1; D is undetermined. CDR3 sequence reads: CASSFPGLYNEQFF. Here the CDR3 DNA reads TGTGCCAGCAGTTTTCCCGGTTTATACAATGAGCAGTTCTTC.